Listed below are T cell receptor beta chains from one sample, sequenced in a study of cytomegalovirus exposure and HLA in healthy donors. The assay was immunoSEQ multiplex PCR, and TCRdb's table has in-frame clones only and misses some. The sample yields 140,000 to 150,000 clones, approximately 81% seen once. Material: PBMCs. The receptors stem from a boy between 2 and 10 years old in good health and CMV-seronegative. Both conserved end residues are part of each CDR3. D genes are given only for firm matches. Expanded clones get a size class; other rows say once, few or many, or leave the size out.

size	V	J	D	DNA	CDR3
.	TRBV7-9	TRBJ2-5	TRBD1	TGTGCCAGCAGCCCGACGGGACAGCCCCAAGAGACCCAGTACTTC	CASSPTGQPQETQYF
.	TRBV27	TRBJ1-4	TRBD1	TGTGCCAGCAGCCATACTCGACAGGGTAGGAGGGAAAAACTGTTTTTT	CASSHTRQGRREKLFF
.	TRBV6-5	TRBJ2-7	TRBD2	TGTGCCAGCAGTAAAACGTTAGCGGGAGTCCACGAGCAGTACTTC	CASSKTLAGVHEQYF
.	TRBV11-3	TRBJ2-5	.	TGTGCCAGCAGCCTACCTAGAAGTTTTGGAGAGACCCAGTACTTC	CASSLPRSFGETQYF
.	TRBV7-3	TRBJ2-1	TRBD2	TGTGCCAGCAGCTCCCGGACTAGCGGGGGGGCCGCTGAGCAGTTCTTC	CASSSRTSGGAAEQFF
.	TRBV29-1	TRBJ2-3	.	TGCAGCGTTGCAAGCGGGAGCACAGATACGCAGTATTTT	CSVASGSTDTQYF
.	TRBV19	TRBJ2-2	.	TGTGCCAGTAGTATCGTGGGGGCTAGTGGGGAGCTGTTTTTT	CASSIVGASGELFF
.	TRBV6-5	TRBJ1-5	TRBD1	TGTGCCAGCAAACCGGGACAGGGGGCTCAGCCCCAGCATTTT	CASKPGQGAQPQHF
few	TRBV4-2	TRBJ2-7	TRBD2	TGTGCCAGCAGCCCAACTATTCGGGGGGCCTACGAGCAGTACTTC	CASSPTIRGAYEQYF
.	TRBV4-1	TRBJ1-6	.	TGCGCCAGCAGCCAAGGCGCGAATTCACCCCTCCACTTT	CASSQGANSPLHF
.	TRBV4-3	TRBJ2-3	.	TGCGCCAGCAGCCAAGATGAGGGGGATATCCCAGATACGCAGTATTTT	CASSQDEGDIPDTQYF
few	TRBV7-9	TRBJ2-5	.	TGTTCCAGCAGCTTAGGACCGGAGCCCCAAGAGACCCAGTACTTC	CSSSLGPEPQETQYF
.	TRBV6-6	TRBJ2-7	.	TGTGCCAGCACTAAAACTCGGGGGTTCGAGCAGTACTTC	CASTKTRGFEQYF
.	TRBV21-1	TRBJ2-1	.	TGTGCCAGCATCGGAAGAGCCGGGGGGGTTCCGGACAGGTACAATGAGCAGTTCTTC	CASIGRAGGVPDRYNEQFF
.	TRBV4-3	TRBJ1-1	TRBD1	TGCGCCAGCAGCCAAGACCAGACAGGGGCTGAAGCTTTCTTT	CASSQDQTGAEAFF
.	TRBV7-9	TRBJ2-1	.	TGTGCCAGCAGTGTACGGCTGGGCCGTCACAATGAGCAGTTCTTC	CASSVRLGRHNEQFF
once	TRBV28	TRBJ2-3	TRBD1	TGTGCCAGCAGCCCGGACAGGGGGCGAGGGGATACGCAGTATTTT	CASSPDRGRGDTQYF
.	TRBV5-1	TRBJ1-2	TRBD1	TGCGCCAGCAGCCCTGGGGACAGCGACTATGGCTACACCTTC	CASSPGDSDYGYTF
once	TRBV5-4	TRBJ2-1	TRBD2	TGTGCCAGCAGCTTCTACCCCCCCAGCGGGAGGGAGGATGAGCAGTTCTTC	CASSFYPPSGREDEQFF
.	TRBV4-2	TRBJ1-2	TRBD1	TGTGCCAGCAGCCAAGAAGGAGGGTTCGACAGGGACTATGGCTACACCTTC	CASSQEGGFDRDYGYTF
.	TRBV9	TRBJ2-1	TRBD1	TGTGCCAGCAGCGGAGGGGGCTCCGGGCTGAGCTCCTACAATGAGCAGTTCTTC	CASSGGGSGLSSYNEQFF
.	TRBV11-1	TRBJ1-5	.	TGTGCCAGCAGCTTAGACGGGAGACTTAGCAATCAGCCCCAGCATTTT	CASSLDGRLSNQPQHF